Listed below are T cell receptor beta chains from one sample, sequenced in a study of blood T cell repertoires in COVID-19. Clones were read by immunoSEQ multiplex PCR, and TCRdb kept only the in-frame ones, dropping some. The sample shows some 80,000 clones, roughly 80% of them seen only once. The sequencing input was peripheral blood. The receptors were sampled from a man aged 55-75 years with active or convalescent COVID-19. Each CDR3 is given with its conserved first and last residue. D genes are given only for firm matches. Clone size appears in some rows only: once, few, many, or a class for an expanded clone.

TRBD2	NA	15	TRBJ2-7	TRBV6-5	CASRGGGTTPYEQYF	TGTGCCAGCAGGGGTGGGGGGACTACCCCCTACGAGCAGTACTTC
TRBD2	NA	14	TRBJ2-7	TRBV11-2	CASSLGGGAYEQYF	TGTGCCAGCAGCTTGGGGGGGGGAGCCTACGAGCAGTACTTC
TRBD1	NA	15	TRBJ2-2	TRBV9	CASSAKQGVTGELFF	TGTGCCAGCAGCGCTAAACAGGGGGTCACCGGGGAGCTGTTTTTT
TRBD2	NA	16	TRBJ2-3	TRBV4-3	CASSESPSSGGDTQYF	TGCGCCAGCAGCGAAAGTCCGTCTAGCGGGGGTGATACGCAGTATTTT
TRBD1	once	14	TRBJ2-7	TRBV5-1	CASSTQGDGYEQYF	TGCGCCAGCAGCACTCAGGGGGATGGATACGAGCAGTACTTC
NA	NA	16	TRBJ2-3	TRBV10-3	CAISDTGGTSTDTQYF	TGTGCCATCAGTGACACTGGCGGGACGAGCACAGATACGCAGTATTTT
NA	few	14	TRBJ1-1	TRBV18	CASSPVTGNTEAFF	TGTGCCAGCTCGCCCGTAACAGGGAACACTGAAGCTTTCTTT
NA	NA	14	TRBJ2-2	TRBV19	CASSSPVNTGELFF	TGTGCCAGTAGTTCTCCGGTGAACACCGGGGAGCTGTTTTTT
NA	NA	14	TRBJ2-2	TRBV24-1	CATSDLRGSGELFF	TGTGCCACCAGTGATTTGCGGGGGAGCGGGGAGCTGTTTTTT
TRBD1	NA	13	TRBJ1-2	TRBV25-1	CASSEGTGRGYTF	TGTGCCAGCAGTGAAGGGACAGGGCGCGGCTACACCTTC
TRBD1	NA	15	TRBJ1-1	TRBV7-9	CASSLGTGGIAEAFF	TGTGCCAGCAGCTTAGGGACAGGGGGCATCGCTGAAGCTTTCTTT
TRBD1	NA	18	TRBJ2-2	TRBV10-1	CASSDRDRDISGTGELFF	TGCGCCAGCAGTGACCGGGACAGGGACATCTCGGGGACCGGGGAGCTGTTTTTT
NA	NA	13	TRBJ1-6	TRBV4-2	CASSQETLSPLHF	TGTGCCAGCAGCCAAGAGACACTTTCACCCCTCCACTTT
TRBD1	NA	15	TRBJ2-3	TRBV11-2	CASSSQTGGADTQYF	TGTGCCAGCAGCTCCCAGACAGGGGGAGCAGATACGCAGTATTTT
NA	NA	15	TRBJ2-3	TRBV4-3	CASSQVVSSTDTQYF	TGCGCCAGCAGCCAAGTAGTAAGTAGCACAGATACGCAGTATTTT
NA	NA	14	TRBJ1-1	TRBV3-1/TRBV3-2	CASSPQGGVTEAFF	TGTGCCAGCAGCCCTCAAGGGGGGGTGACTGAAGCTTTCTTT
NA	NA	15	TRBJ1-2	TRBV6-4	CASSDSPTDLYGYTF	TGTGCCAGCAGTGACTCGCCGACAGATCTCTATGGCTACACCTTC
NA	NA	14	TRBJ1-1	TRBV14	CASSQGLMNTEAFF	TGTGCCAGCAGCCAAGGTCTAATGAACACTGAAGCTTTCTTT
NA	once	14	TRBJ1-2	TRBV4-3	CASSQVVGRGGYTF	TGCGCCAGCAGCCAAGTGGTAGGGAGAGGAGGCTACACCTTC
TRBD1	NA	15	TRBJ1-2	TRBV6-4	CASSDRGTALDGYTF	TGTGCCAGCAGTGACCGGGGGACAGCACTAGATGGCTACACCTTC
NA	NA	13	TRBJ1-5	TRBV6-5	CASSYDRNQPQHF	TGTGCCAGCAGTTATGACAGAAATCAGCCCCAGCATTTT
NA	once	13	TRBJ2-5	TRBV29-1	CSVAGLDQETQYF	TGCAGCGTTGCGGGACTGGACCAAGAGACCCAGTACTTC
NA	NA	17	TRBJ1-6	TRBV16	CASSQRGDLQGWPPLHF	TGTGCCAGCAGCCAACGGGGGGATTTGCAGGGGTGGCCACCCCTCCACTTT
TRBD1	NA	13	TRBJ1-1	TRBV27	CASSLSGQSEAFF	TGTGCCAGCAGTTTATCGGGACAGTCGGAAGCTTTCTTT
TRBD1	NA	16	TRBJ2-2	TRBV5-1	CASSLMGTGDTGELFF	TGCGCCAGCAGCTTGATGGGGACAGGGGACACCGGGGAGCTGTTTTTT
NA	NA	14	TRBJ1-2	TRBV7-9	CASSLASLVYGYTF	TGTGCCAGCAGCTTAGCCTCGTTAGTCTATGGCTACACCTTC
TRBD1	NA	16	TRBJ1-6	TRBV27	CASSLSLGTGDSPLHF	TGTGCCAGCAGTTTAAGTCTGGGGACAGGGGACTCACCCCTCCACTTT
NA	NA	15	TRBJ1-2	TRBV4-2	CASSQESRDGYGYTF	TGTGCCAGCAGCCAAGAATCCAGGGATGGCTATGGCTACACCTTC
TRBD2	NA	16	TRBJ2-3	TRBV5-1	CASSVLAGGHTDTQYF	TGCGCCAGCAGCGTCCTAGCGGGGGGGCACACAGATACGCAGTATTTT
NA	NA	12	TRBJ1-2	TRBV12-3/TRBV12-4	CASSLDSYGYTF	TGTGCCAGCAGTTTGGACAGCTATGGCTACACCTTC
TRBD1	NA	16	TRBJ1-4	TRBV20-1	CSASSGTGGDGEKLFF	TGCAGTGCTAGTTCCGGGACAGGGGGCGATGGGGAAAAACTGTTTTTT
NA	NA	17	TRBJ2-2	TRBV4-3	CASSQARGVGPTGELFF	TGCGCCAGCAGCCAAGCCAGGGGAGTCGGCCCCACCGGGGAGCTGTTTTTT
NA	NA	15	TRBJ1-1	TRBV18	CASSPPDSWNTEAFF	TGTGCCAGCTCACCACCGGACTCTTGGAACACTGAAGCTTTCTTT
TRBD1	NA	15	TRBJ1-4	TRBV15	CATSRDGTGNEKLFF	TGTGCCACCAGCAGAGACGGGACAGGGAATGAAAAACTGTTTTTT
TRBD1	NA	17	TRBJ2-1	TRBV14	CASSQDAGTGAYNEQFF	TGTGCCAGCAGCCAAGACGCCGGGACAGGTGCTTACAATGAGCAGTTCTTC
NA	NA	15	TRBJ2-1	TRBV5-1	CASSLEGRVSDEQFF	TGCGCCAGCAGCTTGGAGGGCAGGGTTAGTGATGAGCAGTTCTTC
TRBD1	NA	15	TRBJ2-7	TRBV19	CASSIGQAEVYEQYF	TGTGCCAGTAGTATTGGACAGGCCGAGGTCTACGAGCAGTACTTC
NA	few	15	TRBJ1-2	TRBV4-2	CASSQESKGAYGYTF	TGTGCCAGCAGCCAAGAATCAAAAGGGGCCTATGGCTACACCTTC
TRBD1	NA	14	TRBJ1-6	TRBV5-1	CASSFGTGNSPLHF	TGCGCCAGCAGCTTCGGGACAGGGAATTCACCCCTCCACTTT
NA	NA	14	TRBJ1-6	TRBV11-1	CASSPGTGVLALHF	TGTGCCAGCAGCCCCGGGACGGGGGTCTTGGCCCTCCACTTT
TRBD1	NA	14	TRBJ2-5	TRBV19	CASSRQGARETQYF	TGTGCCAGTAGCAGACAGGGGGCGAGAGAGACCCAGTACTTC
TRBD1	once	15	TRBJ1-2	TRBV29-1	CSVVDRGLPNYGYTF	TGCAGCGTTGTAGACAGGGGGCTTCCTAACTATGGCTACACCTTC
TRBD1	NA	15	TRBJ1-5	TRBV6-2/TRBV6-3	CASRPGTVGNQPQHF	TGTGCCAGCCGCCCCGGGACAGTGGGCAATCAGCCCCAGCATTTT
TRBD2	NA	15	TRBJ2-7	TRBV6-2/TRBV6-3	CASSPLAGDPYEQYF	TGTGCCAGCAGCCCACTAGCGGGGGACCCCTACGAGCAGTACTTC
NA	few	14	TRBJ1-5	TRBV4-1	CASSLGQGGQPQHF	TGCGCCAGCAGCCTCGGGCAGGGTGGACAGCCCCAGCATTTT
TRBD1	NA	13	TRBJ2-1	TRBV2	CASVGQGTHEQFF	TGTGCCAGTGTCGGACAGGGGACGCATGAGCAGTTCTTC
TRBD1	NA	15	TRBJ2-2	TRBV18	CASSPRQGNTGELFF	TGTGCCAGCTCACCGCGACAGGGGAACACCGGGGAGCTGTTTTTT